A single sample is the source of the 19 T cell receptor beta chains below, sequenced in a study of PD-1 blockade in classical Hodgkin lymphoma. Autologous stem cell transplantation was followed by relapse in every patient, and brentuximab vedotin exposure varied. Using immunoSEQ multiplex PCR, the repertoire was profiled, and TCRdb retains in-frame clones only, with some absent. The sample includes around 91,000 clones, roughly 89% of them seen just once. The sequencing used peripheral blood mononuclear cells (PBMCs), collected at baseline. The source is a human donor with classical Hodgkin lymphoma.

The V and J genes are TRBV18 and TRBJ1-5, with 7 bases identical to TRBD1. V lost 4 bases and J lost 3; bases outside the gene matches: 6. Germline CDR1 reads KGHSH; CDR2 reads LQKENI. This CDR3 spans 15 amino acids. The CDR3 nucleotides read TGTGCCAGCTCACGTGGACAGGCGGACAATCAGCCCCAGCATTTT. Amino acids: CASSRGQADNQPQHF.

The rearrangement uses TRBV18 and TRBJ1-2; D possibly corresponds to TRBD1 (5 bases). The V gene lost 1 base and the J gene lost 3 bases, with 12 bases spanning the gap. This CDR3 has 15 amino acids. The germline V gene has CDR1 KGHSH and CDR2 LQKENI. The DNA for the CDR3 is TGTGCCAGCTCACCACTCTTGGGCAGGGACTATGGCTACACCTTC. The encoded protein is CASSPLLGRDYGYTF.

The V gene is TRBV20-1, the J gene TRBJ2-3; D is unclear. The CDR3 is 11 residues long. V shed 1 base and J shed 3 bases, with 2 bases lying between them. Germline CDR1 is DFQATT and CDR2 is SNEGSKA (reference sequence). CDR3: CSARGTDTQYF. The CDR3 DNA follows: TGCAGTGCTAGAGGGACAGATACGCAGTATTTT.

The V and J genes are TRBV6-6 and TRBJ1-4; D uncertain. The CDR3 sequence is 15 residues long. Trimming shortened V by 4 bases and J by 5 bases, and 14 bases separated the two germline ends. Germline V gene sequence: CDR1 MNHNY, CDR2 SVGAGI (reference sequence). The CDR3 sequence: CASSSGHTSNEKLFF. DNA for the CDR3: TGTGCCAGCAGTTCCGGGCACACTTCAAATGAAAAACTGTTTTTT.

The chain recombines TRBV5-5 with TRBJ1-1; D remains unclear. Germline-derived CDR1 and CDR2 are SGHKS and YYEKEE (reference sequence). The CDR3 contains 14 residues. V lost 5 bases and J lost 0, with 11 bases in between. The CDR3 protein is CASSLTGLNTEAFF. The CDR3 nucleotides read TGTGCCAGCAGTCTGACGGGATTGAACACTGAAGCTTTCTTT.

As DNA, the CDR3 is TGTGCCAGCAGGAAAGAACAGGTCGGGAACACTGAAGCTTTCTTT. Its translation is CASRKEQVGNTEAFF. The chain combines TRBV2 with TRBJ1-1, with a tentative D call TRBD1 (5 bases). Germline V CDR1 and CDR2: SNHLY, FYNNEI. The CDR3 extends over 15 amino acids. Trimming took off 6 bases at V and 1 base at J, with 15 bases between the two ends.

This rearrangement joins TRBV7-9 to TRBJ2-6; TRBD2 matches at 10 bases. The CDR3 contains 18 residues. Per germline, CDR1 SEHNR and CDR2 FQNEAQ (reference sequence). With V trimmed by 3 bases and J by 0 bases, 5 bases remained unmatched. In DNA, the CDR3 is TGTGCCAGCAGCTTCTCGACTAGCGGGTACTCTGGGGCCAACGTCCTGACTTTC. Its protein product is CASSFSTSGYSGANVLTF.

The CDR3 sequence: CASSLSAGPYGYTF. The CDR3 DNA sequence: TGTGCCAGCAGTTTATCGGCAGGTCCCTATGGCTACACCTTC. The rearrangement uses TRBV27 and TRBJ1-2, with D uncertain. Trimming removed 0 bases at V and 4 bases at J, with 9 bases between. Germline CDR1 is MNHEY and CDR2 is SMNVEV (reference sequence). The CDR3 has 14 amino acids.

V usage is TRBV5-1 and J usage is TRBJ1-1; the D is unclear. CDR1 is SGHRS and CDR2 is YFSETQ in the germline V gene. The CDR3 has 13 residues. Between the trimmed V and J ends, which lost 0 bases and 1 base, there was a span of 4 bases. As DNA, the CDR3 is TGCGCCAGCAGCTTGGCAGGGAACACTGAAGCTTTCTTT. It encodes CASSLAGNTEAFF.

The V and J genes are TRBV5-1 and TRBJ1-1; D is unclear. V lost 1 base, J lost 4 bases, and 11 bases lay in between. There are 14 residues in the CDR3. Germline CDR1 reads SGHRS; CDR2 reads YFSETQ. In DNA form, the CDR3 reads TGCGCCAGCAGCTTGTCGGTGGGTAGCACTGAAGCTTTCTTT. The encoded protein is CASSLSVGSTEAFF.

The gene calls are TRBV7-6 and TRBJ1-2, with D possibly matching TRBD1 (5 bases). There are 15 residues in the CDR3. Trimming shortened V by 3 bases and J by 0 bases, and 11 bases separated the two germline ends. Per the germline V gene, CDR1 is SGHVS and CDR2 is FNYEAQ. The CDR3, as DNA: TGTGCCAGCAGCTTGACAGCGAATCCTAACTATGGCTACACCTTC. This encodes CASSLTANPNYGYTF.

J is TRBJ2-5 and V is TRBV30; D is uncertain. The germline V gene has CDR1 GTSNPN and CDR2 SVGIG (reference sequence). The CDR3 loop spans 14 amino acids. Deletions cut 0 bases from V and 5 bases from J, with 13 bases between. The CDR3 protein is CAWSVEDSSETQYF. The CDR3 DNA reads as TGTGCCTGGAGTGTAGAAGACTCTTCCGAGACCCAGTACTTC.

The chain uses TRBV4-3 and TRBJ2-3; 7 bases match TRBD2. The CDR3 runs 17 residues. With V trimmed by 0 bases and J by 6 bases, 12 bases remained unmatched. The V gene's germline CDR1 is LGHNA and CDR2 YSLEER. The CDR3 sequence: CASSQEGGKVVRDTQYF. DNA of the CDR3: TGCGCCAGCAGCCAAGAGGGGGGGAAGGTGGTTCGGGATACGCAGTATTTT.

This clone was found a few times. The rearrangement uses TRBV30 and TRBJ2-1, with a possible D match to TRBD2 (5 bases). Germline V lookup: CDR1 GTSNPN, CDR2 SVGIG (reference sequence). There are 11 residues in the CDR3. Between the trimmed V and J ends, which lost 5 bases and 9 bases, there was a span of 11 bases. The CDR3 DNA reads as TGTGCCTGGGGACTCCCCCTTGAGCAGTTCTTC. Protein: CAWGLPLEQFF.

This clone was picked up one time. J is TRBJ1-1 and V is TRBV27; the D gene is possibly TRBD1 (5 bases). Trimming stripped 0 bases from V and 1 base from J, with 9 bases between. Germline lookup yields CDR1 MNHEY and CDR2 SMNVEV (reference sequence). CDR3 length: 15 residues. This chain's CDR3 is CASSLSPGGNTEAFF. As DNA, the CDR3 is TGTGCCAGCAGTTTATCGCCTGGGGGGAACACTGAAGCTTTCTTT.

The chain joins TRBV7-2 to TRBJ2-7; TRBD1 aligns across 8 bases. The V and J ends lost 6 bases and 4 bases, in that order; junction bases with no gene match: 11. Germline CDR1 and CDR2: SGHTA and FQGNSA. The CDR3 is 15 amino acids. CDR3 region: CASRERGQGAYEQYF. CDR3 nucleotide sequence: TGTGCCAGCAGGGAGAGGGGGCAGGGGGCTTACGAGCAGTACTTC. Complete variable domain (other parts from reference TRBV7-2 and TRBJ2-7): GAGVSQSPSNKVTEKGKDVELRCDPISGHTALYWYRQSLGQGLEFLIYFQGNSAPDKSGLPSDRFSAERTGGSVSTLTIQRTQQEDSAVYLCASRERGQGAYEQYFGPGTRLTVT.

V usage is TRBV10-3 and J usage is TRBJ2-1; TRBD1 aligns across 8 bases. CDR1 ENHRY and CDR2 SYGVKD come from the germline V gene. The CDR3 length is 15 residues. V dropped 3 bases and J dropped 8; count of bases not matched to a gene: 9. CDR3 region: CAISDHQGAVDEQFF. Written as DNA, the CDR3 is TGTGCCATCAGTGATCATCAGGGGGCGGTCGATGAGCAGTTCTTC.

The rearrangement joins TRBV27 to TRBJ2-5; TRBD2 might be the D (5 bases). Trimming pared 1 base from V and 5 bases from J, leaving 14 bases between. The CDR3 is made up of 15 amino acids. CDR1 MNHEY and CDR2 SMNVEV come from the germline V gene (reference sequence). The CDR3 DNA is TGTGCCAGCAGTTTATTCAGAGGACTGGAGGAGACCCAGTACTTC. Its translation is CASSLFRGLEETQYF.

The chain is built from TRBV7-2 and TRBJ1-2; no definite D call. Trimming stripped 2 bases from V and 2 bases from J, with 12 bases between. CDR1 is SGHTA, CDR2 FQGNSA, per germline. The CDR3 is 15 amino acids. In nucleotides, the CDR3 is TGTGCCAGCAGCTTAAGTGAAGAAACCAACTATGGCTACACCTTC. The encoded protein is CASSLSEETNYGYTF.